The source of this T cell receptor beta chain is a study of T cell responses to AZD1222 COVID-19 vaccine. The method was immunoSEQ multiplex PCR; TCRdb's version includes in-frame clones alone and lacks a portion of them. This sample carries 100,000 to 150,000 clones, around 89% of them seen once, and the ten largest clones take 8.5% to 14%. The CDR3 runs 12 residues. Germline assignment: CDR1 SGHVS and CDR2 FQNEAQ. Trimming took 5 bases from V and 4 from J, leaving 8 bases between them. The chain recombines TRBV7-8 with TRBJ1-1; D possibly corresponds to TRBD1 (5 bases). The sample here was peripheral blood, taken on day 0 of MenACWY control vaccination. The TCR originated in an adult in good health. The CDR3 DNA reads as TGTGCCAGCAGCCACGGGGGCACTGAAGCTTTCTTT. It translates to CASSHGGTEAFF.